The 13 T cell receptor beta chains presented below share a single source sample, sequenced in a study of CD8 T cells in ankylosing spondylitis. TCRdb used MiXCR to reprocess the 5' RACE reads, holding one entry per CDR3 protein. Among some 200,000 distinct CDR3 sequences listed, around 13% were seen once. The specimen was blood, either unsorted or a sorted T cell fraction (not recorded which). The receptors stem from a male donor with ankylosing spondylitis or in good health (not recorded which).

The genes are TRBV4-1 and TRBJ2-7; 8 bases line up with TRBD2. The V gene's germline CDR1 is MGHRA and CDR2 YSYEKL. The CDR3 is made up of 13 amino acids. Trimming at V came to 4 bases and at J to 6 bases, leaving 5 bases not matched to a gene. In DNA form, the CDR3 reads TGCGCCAGCAGCCCGCTAGCGGGTGGCGAGCAGTACTTC. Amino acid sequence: CASSPLAGGEQYF.

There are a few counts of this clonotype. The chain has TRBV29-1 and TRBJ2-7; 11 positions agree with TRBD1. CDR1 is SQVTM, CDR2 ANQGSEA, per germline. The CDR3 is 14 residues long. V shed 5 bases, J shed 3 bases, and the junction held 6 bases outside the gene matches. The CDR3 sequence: CSVLGTGGSYEQYF. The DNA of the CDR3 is TGCAGCGTTCTCGGGACAGGGGGTAGCTACGAGCAGTACTTC.

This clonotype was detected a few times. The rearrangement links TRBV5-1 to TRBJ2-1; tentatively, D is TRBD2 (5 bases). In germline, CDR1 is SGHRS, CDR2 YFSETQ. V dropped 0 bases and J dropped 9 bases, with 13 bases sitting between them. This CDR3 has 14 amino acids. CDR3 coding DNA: TGCGCCAGCAGCTTGGAACGGGAACTAGGTGAGCAGTTCTTC. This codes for CASSLERELGEQFF. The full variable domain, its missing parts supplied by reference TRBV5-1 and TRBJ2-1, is KAGVTQTPRYLIKTRGQQVTLSCSPISGHRSVSWYQQTPGQGLQFLFEYFSETQRNKGNFPGRFSGRQFSNSRSEMNVSTLELGDSALYLCASSLERELGEQFFGPGTRLTVL.

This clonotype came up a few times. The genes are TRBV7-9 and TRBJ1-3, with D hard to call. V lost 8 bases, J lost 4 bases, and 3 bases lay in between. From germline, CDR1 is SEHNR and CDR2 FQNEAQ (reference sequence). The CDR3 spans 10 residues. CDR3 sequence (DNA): TGTGCCAGCGGGGGAAACACCATATATTTT. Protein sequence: CASGGNTIYF. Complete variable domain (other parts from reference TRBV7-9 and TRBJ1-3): DTGVSQNPRHKITKRGQNVTFRCDPISEHNRLYWYRQTLGQGPEFLTYFQNEAQLEKSRLLSDRFSAERPKGSFSTLEIQRTEQGDSAMYLCASGGNTIYFGEGSWLTVV.

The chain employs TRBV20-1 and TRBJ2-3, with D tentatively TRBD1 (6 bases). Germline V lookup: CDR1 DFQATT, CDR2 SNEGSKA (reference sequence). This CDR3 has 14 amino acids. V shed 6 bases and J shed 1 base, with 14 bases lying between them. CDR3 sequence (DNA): TGCAGTGCAAAACAGGGTATGGGCACAGATACGCAGTATTTT. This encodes CSAKQGMGTDTQYF.

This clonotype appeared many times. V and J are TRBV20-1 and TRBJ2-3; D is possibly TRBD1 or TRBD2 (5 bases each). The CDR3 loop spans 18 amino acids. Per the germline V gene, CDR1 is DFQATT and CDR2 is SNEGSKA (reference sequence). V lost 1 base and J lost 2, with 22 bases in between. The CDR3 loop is CSARALKYSGPTTDTQYF. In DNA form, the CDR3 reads TGCAGTGCTAGAGCCCTGAAATACTCGGGACCGACCACAGATACGCAGTATTTT.

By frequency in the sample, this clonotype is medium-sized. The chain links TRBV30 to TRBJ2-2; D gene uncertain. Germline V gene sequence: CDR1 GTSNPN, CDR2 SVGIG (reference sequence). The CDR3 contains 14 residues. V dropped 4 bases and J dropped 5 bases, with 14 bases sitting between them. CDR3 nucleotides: TGTGCCTGGACGGGTAGGATCGAAACCGGGGAGCTGTTTTTT. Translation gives CAWTGRIETGELFF.

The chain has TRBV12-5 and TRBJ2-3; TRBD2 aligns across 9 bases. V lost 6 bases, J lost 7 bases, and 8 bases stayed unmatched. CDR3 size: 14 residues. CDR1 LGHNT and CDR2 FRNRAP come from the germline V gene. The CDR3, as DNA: TGTGCTAGTGGCCCGGGACTAGCTTTTAATACGCAGTATTTT. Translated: CASGPGLAFNTQYF.

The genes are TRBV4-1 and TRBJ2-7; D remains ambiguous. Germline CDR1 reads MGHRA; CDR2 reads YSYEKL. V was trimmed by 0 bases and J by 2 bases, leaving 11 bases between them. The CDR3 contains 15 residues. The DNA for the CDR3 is TGCGCCAGCAGCCAAGATTCGTACAAGGCCTACGAGCAGTACTTC. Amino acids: CASSQDSYKAYEQYF.

CDR3 amino acids: CSAEGSFYGYTF. CDR3 nucleotides: TGCAGCGCCGAGGGTTCTTTCTATGGCTACACCTTC. The V call is TRBV29-1, the J call TRBJ1-2, with no clear D. V was clipped by 7 bases and J by 4 bases, with 13 bases between them. Germline lookup yields CDR1 SQVTM and CDR2 ANQGSEA. This CDR3 has 12 residues.

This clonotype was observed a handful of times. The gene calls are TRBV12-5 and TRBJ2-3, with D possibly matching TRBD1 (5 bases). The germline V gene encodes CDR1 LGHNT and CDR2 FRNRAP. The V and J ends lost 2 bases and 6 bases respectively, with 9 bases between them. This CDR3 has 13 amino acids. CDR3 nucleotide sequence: TGTGCTAGTGGTTTGTTTCCAGGGGATACGCAGTATTTT. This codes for CASGLFPGDTQYF.

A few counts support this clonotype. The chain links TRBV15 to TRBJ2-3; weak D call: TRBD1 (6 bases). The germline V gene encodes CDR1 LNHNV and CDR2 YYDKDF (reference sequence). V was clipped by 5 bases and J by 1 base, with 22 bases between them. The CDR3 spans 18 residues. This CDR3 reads CATSWTDRPGQGTDTQYF. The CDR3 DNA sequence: TGTGCCACCAGCTGGACAGACCGACCAGGACAAGGCACAGATACGCAGTATTTT. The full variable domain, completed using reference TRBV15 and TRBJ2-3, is DAMVIQNPRYQVTQFGKPVTLSCSQTLNHNVMYWYQQKSSQAPKLLFHYYDKDFNNEADTPDNFQSRRPNTSFCFLDIRSPGLGDTAMYLCATSWTDRPGQGTDTQYFGPGTRLTVL.

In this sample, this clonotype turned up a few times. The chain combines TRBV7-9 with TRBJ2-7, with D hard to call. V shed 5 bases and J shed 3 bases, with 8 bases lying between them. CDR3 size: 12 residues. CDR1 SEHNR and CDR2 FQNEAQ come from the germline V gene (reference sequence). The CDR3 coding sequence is TGTGCCAGCAGCCAGGCAGACTACGAGCAGTACTTC. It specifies CASSQADYEQYF.